This TCR beta chain was retrieved from a study of blood T cell repertoires in COVID-19. Study overall: Spain, Italy and the United States supplied samples that represented acute and convalescent COVID-19. T cells, B-cell-depleted T cells, or PBMCs supplied cDNA or gDNA.

V was clipped by 0 bases and J by 3 bases; unmatched bases: 1. From germline, CDR1 is SGHNT and CDR2 YYREEE (reference sequence). The CDR3 is 14 residues long. In the authors' methods: How many nucleated cells were present was estimated from reference gene primer amplification. Only in-frame clones appear in the TCRdb table, and some are missing; sequencing was by immunoSEQ multiplex PCR. The V and J calls and clone size were taken over from that table, and D and trimming were inferred from the DNA. The repertoire has roughly 230,000 clones, about 88% of them found once; the top ten carry around 0.98%.

The receptor was isolated from a man aged 35-49 years with acute or convalescent COVID-19. The chain couples TRBV5-4 to TRBJ1-2; 8 bases line up with TRBD1. Sequenced: peripheral blood. DNA for the CDR3: TGTGCCAGCAGCTTGGAGACAGGGGACTATGGCTACACCTTC. It specifies CASSLETGDYGYTF.